The entry that follows covers one T cell receptor beta chain sequence. Its target is not known. This record comes from a study of PD-1 blockade in classical Hodgkin lymphoma. The sample's time point: cycle 4 day 1 (C4D1), after five to seven weeks of nivolumab. Every patient had relapsed following autologous stem cell transplantation, and cohorts differed in brentuximab vedotin exposure. The V and J ends lost 7 bases and 0 bases respectively, with 15 bases between them. Germline V gene sequence: CDR1 LNHDA, CDR2 SQIVND (reference sequence). This CDR3 spans 15 amino acids. Sequenced by immunoSEQ multiplex PCR; TCRdb stores in-frame clones only, minus some. Among tens of thousands of clones listed, roughly nine tenths were seen once. General study results and limits: By C4D1 there was a significant rise in CD4+ TCR diversity but not in CD8+ TCR diversity. Diversity similar to that of newly diagnosed patients was seen at baseline in complete responders. Baseline TCR diversity was reportedly lower in newly diagnosed patients than healthy donors.

This clonotype was sampled from a human donor with classical Hodgkin lymphoma. Here the sequenced sample was peripheral blood mononuclear cells (PBMCs), taken before the fourth cycle of nivolumab. The chain links TRBV19 to TRBJ1-1; D ambiguous. The CDR3 reads CASTWSFLVNTEAFF. CDR3 DNA: TGTGCCAGTACCTGGTCATTTCTCGTGAACACTGAAGCTTTCTTT.